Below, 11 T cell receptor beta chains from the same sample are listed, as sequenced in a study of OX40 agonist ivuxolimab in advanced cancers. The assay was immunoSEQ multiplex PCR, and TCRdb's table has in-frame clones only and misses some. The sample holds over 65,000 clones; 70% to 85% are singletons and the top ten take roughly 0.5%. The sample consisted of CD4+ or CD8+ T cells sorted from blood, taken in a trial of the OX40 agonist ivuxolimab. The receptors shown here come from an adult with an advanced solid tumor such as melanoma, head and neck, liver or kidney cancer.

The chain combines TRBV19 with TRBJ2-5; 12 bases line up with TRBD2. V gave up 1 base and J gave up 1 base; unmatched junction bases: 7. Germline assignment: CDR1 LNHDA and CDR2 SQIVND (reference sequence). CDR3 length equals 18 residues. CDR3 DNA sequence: TGTGCCAGTAGTATAGGAAAGACTAGCGGGAGTTCCCAAGAGACCCAGTACTTC. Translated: CASSIGKTSGSSQETQYF.

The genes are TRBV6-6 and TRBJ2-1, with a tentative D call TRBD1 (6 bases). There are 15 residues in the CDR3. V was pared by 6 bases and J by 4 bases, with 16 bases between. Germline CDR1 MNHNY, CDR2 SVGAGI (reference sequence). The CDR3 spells CASRVGPGQYNEQFF. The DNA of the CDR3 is TGTGCCAGCAGGGTTGGTCCCGGACAGTACAATGAGCAGTTCTTC.

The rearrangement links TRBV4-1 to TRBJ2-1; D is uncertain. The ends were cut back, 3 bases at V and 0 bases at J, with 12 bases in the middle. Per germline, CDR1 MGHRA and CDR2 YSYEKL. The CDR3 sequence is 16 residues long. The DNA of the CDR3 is TGCGCCAGCAGCCAGGTCGACTTATTCTCCTACAATGAGCAGTTCTTC. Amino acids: CASSQVDLFSYNEQFF.

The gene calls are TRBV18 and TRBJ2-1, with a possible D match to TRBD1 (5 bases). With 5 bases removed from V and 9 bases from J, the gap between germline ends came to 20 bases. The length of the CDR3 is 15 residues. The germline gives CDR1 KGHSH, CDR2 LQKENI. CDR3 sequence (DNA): TGTGCCAGCTCATACAGAGGACAAAATATGGGTGAGCAGTTCTTC. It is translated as CASSYRGQNMGEQFF.

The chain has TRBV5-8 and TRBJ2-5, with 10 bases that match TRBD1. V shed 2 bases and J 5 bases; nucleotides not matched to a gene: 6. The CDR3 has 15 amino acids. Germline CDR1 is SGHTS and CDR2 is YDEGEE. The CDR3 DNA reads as TGTGCCAGCAGCTTAAGGACAGGGGGAGTGGAGACCCAGTACTTC. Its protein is CASSLRTGGVETQYF. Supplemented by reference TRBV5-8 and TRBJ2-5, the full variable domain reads EAGVTQSPTHLIKTRGQQATLRCSPISGHTSVYWYQQALGLGLQFLLWYDEGEERNRGNFPPRFSGRQFPNYSSELNVNALELEDSALYLCASSLRTGGVETQYFGPGTRLLVL.

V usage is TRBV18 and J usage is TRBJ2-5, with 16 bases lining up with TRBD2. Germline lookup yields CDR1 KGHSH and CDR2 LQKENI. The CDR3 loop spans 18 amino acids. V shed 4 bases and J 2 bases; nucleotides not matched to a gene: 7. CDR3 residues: CASSRGLAGGPSQETQYF. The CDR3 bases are TGTGCCAGCTCACGGGGACTAGCGGGAGGGCCGTCTCAAGAGACCCAGTACTTC.

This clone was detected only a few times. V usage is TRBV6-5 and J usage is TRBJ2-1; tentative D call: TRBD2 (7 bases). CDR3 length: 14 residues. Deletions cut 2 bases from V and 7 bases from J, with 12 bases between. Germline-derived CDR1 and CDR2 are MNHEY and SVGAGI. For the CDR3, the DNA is TGTGCCAGCAGTTACGGGGGGGCGCGGAATGAGCAGTTCTTC. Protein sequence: CASSYGGARNEQFF.

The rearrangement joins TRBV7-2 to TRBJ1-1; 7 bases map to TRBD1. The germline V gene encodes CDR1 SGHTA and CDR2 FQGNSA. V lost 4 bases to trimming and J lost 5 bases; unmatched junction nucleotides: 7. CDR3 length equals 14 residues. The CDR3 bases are TGTGCCAGCAGCTACAGGGGTCCCGGGACTGAAGCTTTCTTT. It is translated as CASSYRGPGTEAFF.

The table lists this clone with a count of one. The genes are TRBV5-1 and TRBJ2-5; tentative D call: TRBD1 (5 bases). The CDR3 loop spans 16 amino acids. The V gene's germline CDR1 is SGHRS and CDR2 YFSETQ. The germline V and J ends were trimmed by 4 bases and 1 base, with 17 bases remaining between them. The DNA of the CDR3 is TGCGCCAGCAGCACCAGGGCTCCCCTGGTCCAAGAGACCCAGTACTTC. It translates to CASSTRAPLVQETQYF. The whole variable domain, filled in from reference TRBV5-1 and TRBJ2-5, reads KAGVTQTPRYLIKTRGQQVTLSCSPISGHRSVSWYQQTPGQGLQFLFEYFSETQRNKGNFPGRFSGRQFSNSRSEMNVSTLELGDSALYLCASSTRAPLVQETQYFGPGTRLLVL.

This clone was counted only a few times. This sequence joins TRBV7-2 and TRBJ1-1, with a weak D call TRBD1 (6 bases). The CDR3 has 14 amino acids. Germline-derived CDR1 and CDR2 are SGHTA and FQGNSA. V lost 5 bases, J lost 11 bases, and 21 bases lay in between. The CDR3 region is CASSPQGTSADAFF. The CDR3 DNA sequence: TGTGCCAGCAGCCCTCAGGGGACGTCGGCGGACGCTTTCTTT. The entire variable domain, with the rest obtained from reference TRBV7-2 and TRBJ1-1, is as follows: GAGVSQSPSNKVTEKGKDVELRCDPISGHTALYWYRQSLGQGLEFLIYFQGNSAPDKSGLPSDRFSAERTGGSVSTLTIQRTQQEDSAVYLCASSPQGTSADAFFGQGTRLTVV.

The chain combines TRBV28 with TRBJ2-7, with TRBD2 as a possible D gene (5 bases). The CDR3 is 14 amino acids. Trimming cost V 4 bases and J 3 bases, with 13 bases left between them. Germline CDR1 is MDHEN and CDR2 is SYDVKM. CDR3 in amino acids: CASSSLVGVYEQYF. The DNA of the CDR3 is TGTGCCAGCAGTTCACTAGTTGGGGTCTACGAGCAGTACTTC.